This is a list of T cell receptor beta chains from one sample in a study of T cell changes during pregnancy in multiple sclerosis. TCRdb's table, derived via immunoSEQ multiplex PCR, lists solely in-frame clones and lacks some. The sample contains fewer than 85,000 clones, roughly 93% of which appear only once. The input for sequencing was peripheral blood, taken in the second trimester of pregnancy. The origin of the receptors is a female donor with multiple sclerosis, enrolled in a pregnancy study. The CDR3 runs from the conserved cysteine through the conserved F or W. D genes are given only for firm matches. Size values are once, few and many counts, or a class for expanded clones, and some rows have none.

CDR3nt | CDR3aa | abundance | len | j_gene | d_gene | v_gene
TGTGCCAGCAGCTTTGATAGCGGGATCGAAAATGAGCAGTTCTTC | CASSFDSGIENEQFF | NA | 15 | TRBJ2-1 | TRBD2 | TRBV7-3
TGCAGTGCCTGCAGGGGGGCGGACACCGGGGAGCTGTTTTTT | CSACRGADTGELFF | NA | 14 | TRBJ2-2 | NA | TRBV29-1
TGTGCCTGGAGTCCGGGACACATGAACACTGAAGCTTTCTTT | CAWSPGHMNTEAFF | NA | 14 | TRBJ1-1 | NA | TRBV30
TGCAGCGTTGTAGGACAGGGGGTAACTGAAGCTTTCTTT | CSVVGQGVTEAFF | NA | 13 | TRBJ1-1 | TRBD1 | TRBV29-1
TGTGCCAGCAGCCAGACTAATTATCAAGAGACCCAGTACTTC | CASSQTNYQETQYF | NA | 14 | TRBJ2-5 | NA | TRBV7-6
TGTGCCAGCAGAAAGAGGGGGACAGGGGGTCTTTACGAGCAGTACTTC | CASRKRGTGGLYEQYF | NA | 16 | TRBJ2-7 | TRBD1 | TRBV28
TGTGCCAGCAGCGTAGCCGCACAGGGAACGAACACTGAAGCTTTCTTT | CASSVAAQGTNTEAFF | once | 16 | TRBJ1-1 | NA | TRBV9
TGTGCCAGCTCACCTTCGGGGACTGAAGCTTTCTTT | CASSPSGTEAFF | NA | 12 | TRBJ1-1 | NA | TRBV18
TGTGCCAGCAGAGGGAGTCCAGGGCCCCAGCATTTT | CASRGSPGPQHF | NA | 12 | TRBJ1-5 | NA | TRBV2
TGTGCCAGCAGCTTCCGGGACTTCAACACCGGGGAGCTGTTTTTT | CASSFRDFNTGELFF | NA | 15 | TRBJ2-2 | NA | TRBV7-9
TGTGCCAGCAGCTTAGGCCGGGGTCCCAATCAGCCCCAGCATTTT | CASSLGRGPNQPQHF | NA | 15 | TRBJ1-5 | NA | TRBV7-9
TGCGCCAGCAGCTTGGCCCCCTCTAGCGGGGGAGATACGCAGTATTTT | CASSLAPSSGGDTQYF | NA | 16 | TRBJ2-3 | TRBD2 | TRBV5-1
TGTGCCAGCAGCGTAGATCCAGGTCGAAACACCATATATTTT | CASSVDPGRNTIYF | NA | 14 | TRBJ1-3 | NA | TRBV9